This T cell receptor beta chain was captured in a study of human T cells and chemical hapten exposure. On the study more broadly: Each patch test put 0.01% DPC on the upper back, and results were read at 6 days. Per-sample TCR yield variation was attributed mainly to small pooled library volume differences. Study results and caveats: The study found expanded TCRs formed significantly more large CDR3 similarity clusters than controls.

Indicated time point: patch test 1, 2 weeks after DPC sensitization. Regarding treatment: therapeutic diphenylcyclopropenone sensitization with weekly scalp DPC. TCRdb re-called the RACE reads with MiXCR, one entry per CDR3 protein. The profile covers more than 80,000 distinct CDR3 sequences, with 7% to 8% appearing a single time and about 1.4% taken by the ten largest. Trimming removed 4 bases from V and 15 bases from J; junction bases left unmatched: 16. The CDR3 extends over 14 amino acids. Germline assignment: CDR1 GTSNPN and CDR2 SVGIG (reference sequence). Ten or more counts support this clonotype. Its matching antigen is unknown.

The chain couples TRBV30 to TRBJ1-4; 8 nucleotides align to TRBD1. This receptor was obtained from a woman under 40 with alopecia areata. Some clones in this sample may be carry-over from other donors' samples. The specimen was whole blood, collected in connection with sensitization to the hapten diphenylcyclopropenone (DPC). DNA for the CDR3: TGTGCCTGGAACTCGAGAGGGACAGGCTCCATGATGTTTTTT. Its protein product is CAWNSRGTGSMMFF. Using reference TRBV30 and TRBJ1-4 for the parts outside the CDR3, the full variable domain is SQTIHQWPATLVQPVGSPLSLECTVEGTSNPNLYWYRQAAGRGLQLLFYSVGIGQISSEVPQNLSASRPQDRQFILSSKKLLLSDSGFYLCAWNSRGTGSMMFFGSGTQLSVL.